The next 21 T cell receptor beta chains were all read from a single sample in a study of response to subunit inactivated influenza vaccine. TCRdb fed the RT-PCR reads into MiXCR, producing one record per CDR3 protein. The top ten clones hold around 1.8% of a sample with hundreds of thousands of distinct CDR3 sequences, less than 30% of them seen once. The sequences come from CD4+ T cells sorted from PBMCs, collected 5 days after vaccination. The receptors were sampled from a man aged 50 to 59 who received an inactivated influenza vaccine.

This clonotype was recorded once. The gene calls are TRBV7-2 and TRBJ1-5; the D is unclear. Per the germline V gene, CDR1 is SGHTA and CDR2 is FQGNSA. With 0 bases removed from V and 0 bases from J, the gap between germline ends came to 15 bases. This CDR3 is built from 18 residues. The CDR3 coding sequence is TGTGCCAGCAGCTTAGCTAGTACAGAATCCTATAGCAATCAGCCCCAGCATTTT. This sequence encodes CASSLASTESYSNQPQHF.

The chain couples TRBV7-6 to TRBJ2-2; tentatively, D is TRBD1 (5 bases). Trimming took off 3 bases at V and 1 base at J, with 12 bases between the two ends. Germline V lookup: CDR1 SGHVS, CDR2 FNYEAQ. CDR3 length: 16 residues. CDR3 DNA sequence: TGTGCCAGCAGCTTTGGACACCGACAGAACACCGGGGAGCTGTTTTTT. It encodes CASSFGHRQNTGELFF.

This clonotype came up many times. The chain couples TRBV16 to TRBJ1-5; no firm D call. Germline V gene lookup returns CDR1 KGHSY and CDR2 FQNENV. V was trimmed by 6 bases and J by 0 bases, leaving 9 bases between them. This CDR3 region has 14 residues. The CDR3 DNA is TGTGCCAGCAGTCATCAATCTAGCAATCAGCCCCAGCATTTT. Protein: CASSHQSSNQPQHF.

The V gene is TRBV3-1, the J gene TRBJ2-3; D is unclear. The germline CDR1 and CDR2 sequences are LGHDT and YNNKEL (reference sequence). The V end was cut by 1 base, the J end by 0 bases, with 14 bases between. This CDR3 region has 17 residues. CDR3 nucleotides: TGTGCCAGCAGCCAAGTAAGGTGGGGATCTAGCACAGATACGCAGTATTTT. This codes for CASSQVRWGSSTDTQYF.

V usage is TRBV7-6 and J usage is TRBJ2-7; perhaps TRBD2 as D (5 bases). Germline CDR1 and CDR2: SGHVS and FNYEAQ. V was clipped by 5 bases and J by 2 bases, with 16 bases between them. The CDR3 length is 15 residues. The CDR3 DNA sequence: TGTGCCAGCAGCCCACGGCCGGGGTCGACCTACGAGCAGTACTTC. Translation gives CASSPRPGSTYEQYF.

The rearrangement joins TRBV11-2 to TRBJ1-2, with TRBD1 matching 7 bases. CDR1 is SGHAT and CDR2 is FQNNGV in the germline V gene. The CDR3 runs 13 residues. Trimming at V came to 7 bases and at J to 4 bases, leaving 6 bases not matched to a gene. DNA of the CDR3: TGTGCCAGCAACCAGGGACAGCTCTATGGCTACACCTTC. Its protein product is CASNQGQLYGYTF.

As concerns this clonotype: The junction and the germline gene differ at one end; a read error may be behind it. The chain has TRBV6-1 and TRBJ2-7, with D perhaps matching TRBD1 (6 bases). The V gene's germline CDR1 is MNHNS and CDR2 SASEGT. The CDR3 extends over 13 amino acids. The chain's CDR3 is CASSREQGYEQYF. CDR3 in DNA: TGTGCTAGCAGTCGAGAACAGGGTTACGAGCAGTACTTC.

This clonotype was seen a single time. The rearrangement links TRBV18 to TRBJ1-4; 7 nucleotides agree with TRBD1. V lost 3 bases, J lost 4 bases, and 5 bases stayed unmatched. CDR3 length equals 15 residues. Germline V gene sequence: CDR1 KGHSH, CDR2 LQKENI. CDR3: CASSPSNRGNEKLFF. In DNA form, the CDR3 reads TGTGCCAGCTCACCTTCCAACAGGGGTAATGAAAAACTGTTTTTT.

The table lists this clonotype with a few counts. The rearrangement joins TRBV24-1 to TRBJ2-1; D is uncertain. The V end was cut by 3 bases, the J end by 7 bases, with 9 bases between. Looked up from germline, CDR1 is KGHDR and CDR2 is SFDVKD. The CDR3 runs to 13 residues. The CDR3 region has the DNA TGTGCCACCAGTGATCTCGACCGAAATGAGCAGTTCTTC. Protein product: CATSDLDRNEQFF.

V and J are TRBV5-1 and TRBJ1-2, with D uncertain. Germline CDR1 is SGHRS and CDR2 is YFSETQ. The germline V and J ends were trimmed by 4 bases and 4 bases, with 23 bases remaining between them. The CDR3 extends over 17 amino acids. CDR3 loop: CASSPWGASQHTYGYTF. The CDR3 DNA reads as TGCGCCAGCAGCCCCTGGGGTGCCAGCCAACACACCTATGGCTACACCTTC. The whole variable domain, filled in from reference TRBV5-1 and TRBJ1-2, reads KAGVTQTPRYLIKTRGQQVTLSCSPISGHRSVSWYQQTPGQGLQFLFEYFSETQRNKGNFPGRFSGRQFSNSRSEMNVSTLELGDSALYLCASSPWGASQHTYGYTFGSGTRLTVV.

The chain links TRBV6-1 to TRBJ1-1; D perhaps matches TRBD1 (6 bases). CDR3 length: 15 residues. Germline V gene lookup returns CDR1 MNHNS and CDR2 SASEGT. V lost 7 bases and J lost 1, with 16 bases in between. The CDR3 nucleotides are TGTGCCAGCAAAGGATCTGCGACAGGGAACACTGAAGCTTTCTTT. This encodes CASKGSATGNTEAFF.

The CDR3 DNA is TGCAGTGCTAGTGGGAGATTAGCGGGGCCCACAGATACGCAGTATTTT. This translates into CSASGRLAGPTDTQYF. This chain links TRBV20-1 with TRBJ2-3; the match to TRBD2 covers 8 bases. Germline V gene lookup returns CDR1 DFQATT and CDR2 SNEGSKA (reference sequence). This CDR3 has 16 residues. With V trimmed by 3 bases and J by 2 bases, 10 bases remained unmatched.

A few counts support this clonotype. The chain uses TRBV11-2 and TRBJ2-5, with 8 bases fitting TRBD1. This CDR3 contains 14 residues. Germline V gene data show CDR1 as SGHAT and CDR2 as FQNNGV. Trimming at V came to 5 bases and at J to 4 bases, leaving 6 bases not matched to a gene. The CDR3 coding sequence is TGTGCCAGCAGCGCTGGACAGGGTGCAGAGACCCAGTACTTC. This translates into CASSAGQGAETQYF.

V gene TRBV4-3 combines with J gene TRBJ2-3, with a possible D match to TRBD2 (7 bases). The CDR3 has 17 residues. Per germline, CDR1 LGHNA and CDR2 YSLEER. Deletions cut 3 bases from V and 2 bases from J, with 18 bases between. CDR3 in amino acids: CASSQRGGRGATDTQYF. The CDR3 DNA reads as TGCGCCAGCAGCCAGAGGGGGGGGCGAGGGGCCACAGATACGCAGTATTTT.

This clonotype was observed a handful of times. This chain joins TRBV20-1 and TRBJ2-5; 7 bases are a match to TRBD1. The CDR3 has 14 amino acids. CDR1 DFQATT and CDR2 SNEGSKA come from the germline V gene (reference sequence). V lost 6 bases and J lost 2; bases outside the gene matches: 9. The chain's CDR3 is CSAYPGQRQETQYF. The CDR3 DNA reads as TGCAGTGCGTACCCGGGACAGAGACAAGAGACCCAGTACTTC.

CDR3 loop: CASSLIGLATYNEQFF. The CDR3 DNA reads TGTGCCAGCAGCTTAATAGGACTAGCGACCTACAATGAGCAGTTCTTC. The rearrangement joins TRBV5-6 to TRBJ2-1; 9 nucleotides agree with TRBD2. The CDR3 contains 16 residues. The V and J ends lost 2 bases and 2 bases, in that order; junction bases with no gene match: 5. Germline CDR1 is SGHDT and CDR2 is YYEEEE.

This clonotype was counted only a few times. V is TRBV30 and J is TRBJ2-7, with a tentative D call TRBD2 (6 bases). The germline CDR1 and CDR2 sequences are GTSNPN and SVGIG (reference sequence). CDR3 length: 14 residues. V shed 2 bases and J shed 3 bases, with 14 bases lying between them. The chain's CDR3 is CAWSFSGASYEQYF. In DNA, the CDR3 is TGTGCCTGGAGTTTTAGCGGAGCTAGCTACGAGCAGTACTTC.

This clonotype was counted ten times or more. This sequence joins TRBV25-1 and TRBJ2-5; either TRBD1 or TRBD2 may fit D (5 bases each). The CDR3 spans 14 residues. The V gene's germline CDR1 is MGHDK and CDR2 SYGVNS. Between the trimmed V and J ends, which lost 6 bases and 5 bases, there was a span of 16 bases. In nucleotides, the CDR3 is TGTGCCAGCAGCCCCGGGACCGGCTGGGAGACCCAGTACTTC. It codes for CASSPGTGWETQYF.

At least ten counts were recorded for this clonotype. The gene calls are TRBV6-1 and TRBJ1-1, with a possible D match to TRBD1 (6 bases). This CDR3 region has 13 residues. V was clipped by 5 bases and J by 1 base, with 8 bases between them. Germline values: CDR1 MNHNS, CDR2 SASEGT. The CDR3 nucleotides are TGTGCCAGCAGTCAACAGGGGAACACTGAAGCTTTCTTT. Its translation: CASSQQGNTEAFF.

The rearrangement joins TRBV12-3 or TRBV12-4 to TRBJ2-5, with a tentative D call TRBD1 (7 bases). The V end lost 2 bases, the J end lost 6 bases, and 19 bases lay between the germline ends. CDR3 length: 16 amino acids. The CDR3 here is CASSLWQGGPVQTQYF. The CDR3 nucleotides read TGTGCCAGCAGTTTATGGCAGGGGGGCCCTGTGCAGACCCAGTACTTC.

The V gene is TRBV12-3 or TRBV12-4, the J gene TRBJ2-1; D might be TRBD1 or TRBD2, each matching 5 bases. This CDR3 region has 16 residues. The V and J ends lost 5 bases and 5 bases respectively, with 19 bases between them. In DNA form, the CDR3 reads TGTGCCAGCAGTCCTTCGGGGCGGACATCTAACAATGAGCAGTTCTTC. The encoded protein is CASSPSGRTSNNEQFF.